This T cell receptor beta chain is from a study of sequential checkpoint blockade in melanoma. Indicated treatment: randomized to nivolumab then ipilimumab (arm A) or the reverse (arm B). DNA-damaging chemotherapy had not been given to any patient beforehand. Sorted cells were live CD3+CD8+, lacking CD19 and CD56, from PBMCs. The protocol was immunoSEQ multiplex PCR, while the TCRdb copy is restricted to in-frame clones and leaves out a portion. Of some 35,000 clones listed, nearly 90% are singletons. Sequenced here: CD8+ T cells sorted from blood (inferred from file names), sampled from a patient given nivolumab and ipilimumab in sequence. This receptor was obtained from a human donor with melanoma.

The CDR3 nucleotides are TGCGCCAGCAGCCAAACTATCACGGTCTCGAGCAATCAGCCCCAGCATTTT. Translation: CASSQTITVSSNQPQHF. The chain uses TRBV4-1 and TRBJ1-5; D is uncertain. Trimming removed 2 bases at V and 1 base at J, with 15 bases between. The CDR3 has 17 residues. Germline V gene sequence: CDR1 MGHRA, CDR2 YSYEKL.